The present TCR beta chain was sequenced within a study of blood T cell repertoires in COVID-19. Looking at the study overall: There were acute and convalescent COVID-19 samples, and they came from the United States, Italy and Spain.

Per the authors' pipeline: Amplification from reference gene primers served as the basis for estimated nucleated cell counts. Method: immunoSEQ multiplex PCR; TCRdb's copy keeps in-frame clones and lacks some. From that table come the V and J calls and clone size; the DNA was used to work out D and trimming. This sample has around 75,000 clones; 65% to 85% occur once, and the top ten carry more than 10%. This clone was recorded only once. Patients in Seattle were enrolled during active infection, then followed longitudinally. The sample taken for sequencing was peripheral blood. The sequence was collected from a man in his fifties or sixties with COVID-19, enrolled during active disease.

CDR3 sequence (DNA): TGCGCCAGCAGTGACGATCCGGAACAGGGGATCACAGATACGCAGTATTTT. It is translated as CASSDDPEQGITDTQYF. J is TRBJ2-3 and V is TRBV10-1; 7 nucleotides agree with TRBD1. The germline V gene has CDR1 WNHNN and CDR2 SYGVQD (reference sequence). V lost 3 bases, J lost 2 bases, and 11 bases stayed unmatched. The CDR3 has 17 amino acids.